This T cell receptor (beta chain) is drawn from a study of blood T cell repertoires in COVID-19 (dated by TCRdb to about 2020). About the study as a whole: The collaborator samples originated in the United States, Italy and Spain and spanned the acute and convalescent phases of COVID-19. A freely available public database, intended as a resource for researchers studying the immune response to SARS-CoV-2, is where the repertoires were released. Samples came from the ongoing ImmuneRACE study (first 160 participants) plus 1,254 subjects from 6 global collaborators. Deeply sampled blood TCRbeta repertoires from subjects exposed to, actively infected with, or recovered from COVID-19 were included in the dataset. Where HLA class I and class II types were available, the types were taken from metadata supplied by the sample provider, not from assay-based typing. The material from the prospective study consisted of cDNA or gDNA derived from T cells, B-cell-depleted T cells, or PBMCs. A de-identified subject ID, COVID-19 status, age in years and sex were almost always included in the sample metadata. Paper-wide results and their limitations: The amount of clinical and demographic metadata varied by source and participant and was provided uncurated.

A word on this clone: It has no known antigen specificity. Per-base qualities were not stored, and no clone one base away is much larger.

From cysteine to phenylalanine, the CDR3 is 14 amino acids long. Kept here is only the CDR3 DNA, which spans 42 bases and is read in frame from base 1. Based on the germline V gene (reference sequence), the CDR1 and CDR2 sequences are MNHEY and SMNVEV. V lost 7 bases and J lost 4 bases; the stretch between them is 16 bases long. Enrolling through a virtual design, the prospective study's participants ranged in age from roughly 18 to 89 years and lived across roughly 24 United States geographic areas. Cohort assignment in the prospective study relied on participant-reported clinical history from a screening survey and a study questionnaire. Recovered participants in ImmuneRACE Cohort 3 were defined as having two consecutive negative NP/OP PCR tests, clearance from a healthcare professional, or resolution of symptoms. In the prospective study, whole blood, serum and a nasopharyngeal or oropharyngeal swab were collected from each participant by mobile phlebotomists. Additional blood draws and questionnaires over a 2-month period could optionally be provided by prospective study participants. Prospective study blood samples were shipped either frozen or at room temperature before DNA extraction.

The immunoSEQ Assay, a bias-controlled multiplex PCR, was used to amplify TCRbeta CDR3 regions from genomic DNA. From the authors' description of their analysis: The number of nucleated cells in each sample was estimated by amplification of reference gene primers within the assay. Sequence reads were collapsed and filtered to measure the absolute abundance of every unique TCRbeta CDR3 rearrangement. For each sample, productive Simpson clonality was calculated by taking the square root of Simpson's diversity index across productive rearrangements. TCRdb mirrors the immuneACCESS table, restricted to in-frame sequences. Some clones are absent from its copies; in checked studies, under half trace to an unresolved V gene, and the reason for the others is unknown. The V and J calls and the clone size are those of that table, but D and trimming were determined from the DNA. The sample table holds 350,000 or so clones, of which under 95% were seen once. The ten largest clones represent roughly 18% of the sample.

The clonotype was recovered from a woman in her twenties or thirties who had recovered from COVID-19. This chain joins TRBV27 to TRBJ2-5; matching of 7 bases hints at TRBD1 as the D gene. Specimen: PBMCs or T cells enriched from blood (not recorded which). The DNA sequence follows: TGTGCCAGCATGGCCAGGGGGGAGAGAGAGACCCAGTACTTC. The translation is CASMARGERETQYF.